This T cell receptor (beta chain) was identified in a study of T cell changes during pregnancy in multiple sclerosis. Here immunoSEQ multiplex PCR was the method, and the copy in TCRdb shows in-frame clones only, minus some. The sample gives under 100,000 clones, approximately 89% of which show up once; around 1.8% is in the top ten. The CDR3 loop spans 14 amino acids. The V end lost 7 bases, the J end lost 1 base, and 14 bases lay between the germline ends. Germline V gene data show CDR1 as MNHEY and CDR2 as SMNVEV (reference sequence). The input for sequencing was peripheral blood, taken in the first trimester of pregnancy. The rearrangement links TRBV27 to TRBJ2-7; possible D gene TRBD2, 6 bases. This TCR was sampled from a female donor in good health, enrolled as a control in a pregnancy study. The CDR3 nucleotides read TGTGCCAGCAAATGGGTGGGGGGTTCCTACGAGCAGTACTTC. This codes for CASKWVGGSYEQYF.